The source of this T cell receptor (beta chain) is a study of cytomegalovirus exposure and HLA in healthy donors. The PCR used 60 Vbeta and 13 Jbeta primers. Measured with immunoSEQ multiplex PCR; TCRdb has only the in-frame clones, and not every one. The sample shows 150,000 to 200,000 clones, 60% to 80% of them seen only once. The study, taken as a whole, reports: Most CMV-associated TCR beta chains were later found to appear HLA-restricted. In presence/absence analyses, roughly uniform sequencing depth across donors was assumed.

This clone occurred a few times. What it binds is not known. This CDR3 comprises 15 residues. The V gene's germline CDR1 is MNHNY and CDR2 SVGAGI (reference sequence). V was pared by 6 bases and J by 8 bases, with 13 bases of the junction left unmatched. The sequenced material came from PBMCs. The origin of this receptor is a woman in her thirties or forties in good health and CMV-seronegative. J is TRBJ2-1 and V is TRBV6-6, with 7 bases fitting TRBD2. CDR3 nucleotide sequence: TGTGCCAGCAGGGGCGAGGGAGCGGGATCGCATGAGCAGTTCTTC. Translated, it gives CASRGEGAGSHEQFF.